The 23 T cell receptor beta chains presented below share a single source sample, sequenced in a study of T cell repertoires in cytomegalovirus infection (dated by TCRdb to 2018 to 2020). The treatment or condition label, as the study defines it: in vitro stimulation with specific CMV peptide epitopes to enrich CMV-specific T cells. Their antigens are not known. TCRdb lists the instrument as Illumina HiSeq 1500. In TCRdb, the public reads were trimmed at Q25 with fastp and aligned with MiXCR, with productive beta chains retained. Duplicate CDR3 protein sequences are folded into a single record with the most common DNA and genes. This sample has under 200,000 distinct CDR3 sequences in its table, and less than 25% of those were observed once. The ten largest clones capture 25% of the sample. The sequencing used CD8+ T cells from cultured PBMCs, collected from culture after CMV antigen stimulation. Receptor source: a human donor in good health (CMV status not recorded). Some clones in this sample may be carry-over from other donors' samples.

The sample holds a few counts of this clonotype. This chain uses TRBV7-9 with TRBJ2-3; D unclear. The CDR3 has 18 residues. The V gene's germline CDR1 is SEHNR and CDR2 FQNEAQ (reference sequence). The V gene lost 1 base and the J gene lost 2 bases, with 19 bases spanning the gap. The CDR3 protein is CASSLELRLSTSTDTQYF. CDR3 DNA: TGTGCCAGCAGCTTAGAGTTACGGTTAAGCACATCCACAGATACGCAGTATTTT. The variable domain in full, completed from reference TRBV7-9 and TRBJ2-3, reads DTGVSQNPRHKITKRGQNVTFRCDPISEHNRLYWYRQTLGQGPEFLTYFQNEAQLEKSRLLSDRFSAERPKGSFSTLEIQRTEQGDSAMYLCASSLELRLSTSTDTQYFGPGTRLTVL.

The rearrangement uses TRBV5-3 and TRBJ1-2; D is unresolved. TRBV5-3 is labeled an ORF, and its function is uncertain. CDR3 length: 11 amino acids. V was cut by 4 bases and J by 8 bases, with 9 bases left in between. CDR3: CARSIKGGYTF. CDR3 DNA: TGTGCCAGAAGCATAAAGGGCGGCTACACCTTC.

This clonotype was counted only a few times. The chain links TRBV6-5 to TRBJ2-2; 9 bases fit TRBD1. V trimming: 0 bases; J trimming: 5 bases; junction bases outside the gene matches: 4. There are 16 residues in the CDR3. Germline lookup yields CDR1 MNHEY and CDR2 SVGAGI. DNA for the CDR3: TGTGCCAGCAGTTACTCCCGGACAGGGGATACCGGGGAGCTGTTTTTT. Translation gives CASSYSRTGDTGELFF.

The chain has TRBV7-9 and TRBJ2-1; 8 nucleotides align to TRBD1. CDR1 is SEHNR and CDR2 is FQNEAQ in the germline V gene (reference sequence). J was trimmed by 9 bases and V by 6 bases; bases with no gene match: 4. The CDR3 loop spans 12 amino acids. The DNA of the CDR3 is TGTGCCAGCAGGGACAGGGACCGTGAGCAGTTCTTC. It encodes CASRDRDREQFF. Together with reference TRBV7-9 and TRBJ2-1, the CDR3 gives the full variable domain: DTGVSQNPRHKITKRGQNVTFRCDPISEHNRLYWYRQTLGQGPEFLTYFQNEAQLEKSRLLSDRFSAERPKGSFSTLEIQRTEQGDSAMYLCASRDRDREQFFGPGTRLTVL.

This clonotype appeared a few times. V is TRBV7-9 and J is TRBJ2-5; the D call may be TRBD1 or TRBD2 (6 bases each). The CDR3 totals 15 residues. Germline-derived CDR1 and CDR2 are SEHNR and FQNEAQ (reference sequence). V gave up 5 bases and J gave up 5 bases, with 18 bases separating them. The CDR3 nucleotides are TGTGCCAGCAGCCCGACGACAGGAGGGGGGGAGACCCAGTACTTC. Residues: CASSPTTGGGETQYF.

V usage is TRBV4-1 and J usage is TRBJ2-2; D is unresolved. The length of the CDR3 is 13 residues. V gave up 0 bases and J gave up 3 bases, with 2 bases separating them. In germline, CDR1 is MGHRA, CDR2 YSYEKL. CDR3 residues: CASSQEYTGELFF. The CDR3 DNA reads TGCGCCAGCAGCCAAGAGTACACCGGGGAGCTGTTTTTT.

V is TRBV7-9 and J is TRBJ2-1; D remains unclear. The CDR3 spans 15 residues. The V end was cut by 5 bases, the J end by 4 bases, with 15 bases between. The germline V gene encodes CDR1 SEHNR and CDR2 FQNEAQ (reference sequence). The chain's CDR3 is CASSAPAGLYNEQFF. In nucleotides, the CDR3 is TGTGCCAGCAGCGCCCCGGCCGGTCTATACAATGAGCAGTTCTTC. Complete variable domain (other parts from reference TRBV7-9 and TRBJ2-1): DTGVSQNPRHKITKRGQNVTFRCDPISEHNRLYWYRQTLGQGPEFLTYFQNEAQLEKSRLLSDRFSAERPKGSFSTLEIQRTEQGDSAMYLCASSAPAGLYNEQFFGPGTRLTVL.

This clonotype was seen many times. The chain uses TRBV5-6 and TRBJ2-7; no definite D call. The V end lost 0 bases, the J end lost 2 bases, and 6 bases lay between the germline ends. CDR3 length: 13 amino acids. Germline V gene data show CDR1 as SGHDT and CDR2 as YYEEEE. CDR3 in DNA: TGTGCCAGCAGCTTGGGGGCCCCCTACGAGCAGTACTTC. Encoded protein: CASSLGAPYEQYF.

This rearrangement joins TRBV15 to TRBJ1-1; the D is unclear. Germline assignment: CDR1 LNHNV and CDR2 YYDKDF (reference sequence). This CDR3 region has 16 residues. V lost 0 bases to trimming and J lost 1 base, with 12 bases between them. The CDR3 sequence is CATSRDTHRENTEAFF. For the CDR3, the DNA is TGTGCCACCAGCAGAGATACCCACAGAGAGAACACTGAAGCTTTCTTT.

This clonotype has more than one count but fewer than ten. V gene TRBV10-3 combines with J gene TRBJ1-5; 10 bases are shared with TRBD1. This CDR3 is built from 14 residues. V lost 4 bases, J lost 7 bases, and 4 bases stayed unmatched. CDR1 and CDR2 (germline): ENHRY, SYGVKD. For the CDR3, the DNA is TGTGCCATCAGTGGGGGGACAGGGGTCCAGCCCCAGCATTTT. Its protein product is CAISGGTGVQPQHF.

The table lists this clonotype with a few counts. The J gene is TRBJ1-4, the V gene TRBV7-2, with D uncertain. The germline gives CDR1 SGHTA, CDR2 FQGNSA. Deletions cut 0 bases from V and 0 bases from J, with 8 bases between. CDR3 length: 16 amino acids. CDR3 loop: CASSLAWSATNEKLFF. Here the CDR3 DNA reads TGTGCCAGCAGCTTAGCGTGGTCAGCAACTAATGAAAAACTGTTTTTT.

The chain links TRBV7-2 to TRBJ2-5; perhaps D is TRBD1 or TRBD2 (5 bases each). Germline assignment: CDR1 SGHTA and CDR2 FQGNSA. Trimming removed 2 bases at V and 3 bases at J, with 25 bases between. The CDR3 runs 19 residues. The CDR3 loop reads CASSLPWVGESVGEETQYF. DNA of the CDR3: TGTGCCAGCAGCTTACCCTGGGTGGGGGAGTCGGTCGGGGAAGAGACCCAGTACTTC. Based on the CDR3 plus reference TRBV7-2 and TRBJ2-5, the full variable domain is GAGVSQSPSNKVTEKGKDVELRCDPISGHTALYWYRQSLGQGLEFLIYFQGNSAPDKSGLPSDRFSAERTGGSVSTLTIQRTQQEDSAVYLCASSLPWVGESVGEETQYFGPGTRLLVL.

The chain links TRBV4-3 to TRBJ1-1; 8 nucleotides align to TRBD1. The V segment lost 3 bases and the J segment 3 bases; nucleotides outside the gene matches: 6. The CDR3 runs 15 residues. Germline V gene sequence: CDR1 LGHNA, CDR2 YSLEER. In DNA, the CDR3 is TGCGCCAGCAGCCACGGACAGGGAGATTACACTGAAGCTTTCTTT. Residues: CASSHGQGDYTEAFF.

The chain links TRBV2 to TRBJ2-2; D is unclear. CDR3 length: 12 amino acids. V was pared by 5 bases and J by 4 bases, with 5 bases between. Germline V gene data show CDR1 as SNHLY and CDR2 as FYNNEI. This CDR3 reads CASSQTTGELFF. CDR3 nucleotides: TGTGCCAGCAGTCAGACCACCGGGGAGCTGTTTTTT.

Note on this clonotype: The junction and the germline gene differ at one end; a read error may be behind it. The chain joins TRBV7-8 to TRBJ1-3; D is uncertain. The CDR3 is 15 residues long. Germline assignment: CDR1 SGHVS and CDR2 FQNEAQ. This CDR3 reads CASSLGGVSGNTIYF. DNA of the CDR3: TGTGCCAGCAGTTTAGGTGGGGTTTCTGGAAACACCATATATTTT.

This clonotype was found a few times. The V and J genes are TRBV20-1 and TRBJ2-7; D is perhaps TRBD1 (5 bases). V was cut by 0 bases and J by 4 bases, with 16 bases left in between. CDR3 size: 15 residues. CDR1 and CDR2 (germline): DFQATT, SNEGSKA (reference sequence). The CDR3, as DNA: TGCAGTGCTAGAGATCTCAGGGCCCTACTTTACGAGCAGTACTTC. This encodes CSARDLRALLYEQYF.

The V and J genes are TRBV7-9 and TRBJ1-2; 8 bases are shared with TRBD1. There are 16 residues in the CDR3. The V and J ends lost 1 base and 4 bases, in that order; junction bases with no gene match: 8. Looked up from germline, CDR1 is SEHNR and CDR2 is FQNEAQ (reference sequence). Here the CDR3 DNA reads TGTGCCAGCAGCTTAGGGGCAGGGGGCTCGGGCTATGGCTACACCTTC. This encodes CASSLGAGGSGYGYTF.

The gene calls are TRBV27 and TRBJ2-7; 12 bases are shared with TRBD1. Looked up from germline, CDR1 is MNHEY and CDR2 is SMNVEV (reference sequence). The CDR3 totals 19 residues. V was clipped by 5 bases and J by 3 bases; unmatched bases: 17. In DNA, the CDR3 is TGTGCCAGCAGTCCCCTCACCAGAGGGTGGGACAGGGGGCTCTACGAGCAGTACTTC. Translating gives CASSPLTRGWDRGLYEQYF.

This clonotype was seen at least ten times. This chain links TRBV12-5 with TRBJ1-1; D is possibly TRBD1 (5 bases). This CDR3 has 14 amino acids. V lost 5 bases to trimming and J lost 1 base, with 11 bases between them. Germline CDR1 LGHNT, CDR2 FRNRAP. DNA of the CDR3: TGTGCTAGTGGTGAGGACGGGGGGAACACTGAAGCTTTCTTT. Its translation: CASGEDGGNTEAFF.

The chain uses TRBV11-1 and TRBJ1-5, with 7 bases fitting TRBD1. V gave up 3 bases and J gave up 1 base; unmatched junction bases: 6. The germline V gene encodes CDR1 SGHAT and CDR2 FQDESV (reference sequence). CDR3 length: 16 residues. CDR3 in DNA: TGTGCCAGCAGCTTTACAACAGGGGTAAGCAATCAGCCCCAGCATTTT. Residues: CASSFTTGVSNQPQHF.

In this sample, this clonotype turned up many times. The chain links TRBV7-2 to TRBJ2-1; 8 nucleotides align to TRBD1. The CDR3 is 16 residues long. V trimming: 5 bases; J trimming: 7 bases; junction bases outside the gene matches: 13. Germline V CDR1 and CDR2: SGHTA, FQGNSA. This CDR3 reads CASSKRAGQVLNEQFF. The CDR3 bases are TGTGCCAGCAGCAAAAGGGCGGGACAGGTTCTTAATGAGCAGTTCTTC.

This clonotype has only a few counts. The chain employs TRBV30 and TRBJ2-7; possible D gene TRBD2, 6 bases. V lost 2 bases to trimming and J lost 1 base, with 9 bases between them. There are 13 residues in the CDR3. The germline gives CDR1 GTSNPN, CDR2 SVGIG (reference sequence). CDR3 residues: CAWSLGGSYEQYF. Written as DNA, the CDR3 is TGTGCCTGGAGTCTAGGAGGGTCCTACGAGCAGTACTTC.

This clonotype was observed many times. The rearrangement uses TRBV6-5 and TRBJ2-1; 11 bases match TRBD2. J gave up 4 bases and V 2 bases, and 7 bases lay outside the gene matches. The CDR3 spans 17 residues. CDR1 is MNHEY, CDR2 SVGAGI, per germline. The CDR3 coding sequence is TGTGCCAGCAGTTACGAAACTAGCGGGGGCCCATACAATGAGCAGTTCTTC. It codes for CASSYETSGGPYNEQFF.